This T cell receptor beta chain originates from a study of beta chain features in type 1 diabetes (dated by TCRdb to between 2018 and 2020). At the level of the whole study: Patients and healthy donors did not differ in mean age, gender distribution, total cell number or subset yield. In the study, recently diagnosed type 1 diabetes patients and matched healthy donors were compared on the TCRB repertoires of their sorted circulating CD4+ T cell subsets. Whereas all 30 or so donors provided naive and central memory subsets, regulatory and stem cell-like memory subsets were isolated from just 8 patients and roughly eight healthy donors. Across all samples, fewer than 130 million sorted cells were examined, and cell number per subset correlated strongly with RNA yield.

The CDR3, from cysteine to phenylalanine, totals 14 residues. Only the CDR3 part of the read is kept: 42 bases, read in frame from the first base. V is pared back by 4 bases and J by 0 bases, with 9 bases lying between the germline termini. CDR1 is given as LNHNV and CDR2 as YYDKDF, both from the germline V gene (reference sequence). Each donor gave one peripheral blood draw, roughly 120 mL on average, collected into heparinised tubes. Naive, central memory, regulatory and stem cell-like memory CD4+ T cells were sorted on a BD FACSAria II using a panel including CD45RO, CCR7, CD25, CD127, CD95 and CD27. A purity above 95% was achieved for all sorted populations. PBMCs were isolated right away by Lymphoprep density gradient centrifugation and were stained directly, without culture. So that batch effects would be minimized, each experiment stained and sorted samples in pairs, pairing one healthy donor with one patient.

This clone was detected a few times. The specificity of this receptor is unknown. No base-level quality is on record; no much larger clone is a single base apart. The study at large found these results: Shorter templates might have been favored by PCR, but patient and control samples were amplified and corrected together, so both groups would have been affected equally by any skew. A moderate but significant shortening of TCRB CDR3 length was observed in type 1 diabetes patients in all four CD4+ subsets. Fewer insertions and more nucleotide deletions at VDJ recombination sites were observed in patients with type 1 diabetes, implying thymic rearrangement abnormalities. Because cDNA rather than genomic DNA was sequenced, highly expressing activated cells could have been over-represented, although no difference in activation and CD3 levels was found between groups. The naive, central memory and regulatory TCRB repertoires appeared to resemble one another more closely among patients than among healthy donors. Because small numbers of individuals were included in the HLA sub-analyses, any influence of HLA type on TCRB rearrangement was left unresolved.

The entire isolated RNA was reverse transcribed using the High Capacity cDNA Reverse Transcription Kit, and thus expressed TCRB transcripts were sequenced. Deep immunoSEQ sequencing was performed on naive, central memory and regulatory T cell samples, with an average of approximately 3.9 million total reads per sample. Sorted cells were lysed in RLT buffer, and RNA was extracted using DNase-treated RNeasy Micro or Mini kits according to cell number. Each cell subset was processed separately to prevent cross-contamination, with patient and healthy donor samples processed together. TCRB sequences were amplified from cDNA with the immunoSEQ multiplex PCR, producing 87-bp fragments spanning the CDR3 region. The amplicons were sequenced using the Illumina HiSeq platform. Per the original workflow: PCR bias was corrected computationally using synthetic template baselines, and reads within Hamming distance 2 were collapsed, with unmergeable singletons discarded. By aligning reads against IMGT, V, D and J genes, CDR3 length, and insertions or deletions at six rearrangement sites were assigned. Within each subset, clonotype counts were normalized to the number of sorted cells before true diversity and Gini coefficients were calculated with the tcR R package. The overlap coefficient, calculated on TCRB nucleotide sequences, was used to measure repertoire sharing. Out-of-frame TCRB sequences from naive cells were analyzed to stand in for the pre-selection repertoire. The table was pulled from immuneACCESS by TCRdb, which kept in-frame rearrangements only. Such tables lose some clones; where checked, under half of the loss comes from unresolved V genes, and the rest has no known cause. V, J and clone size are those of that table, while D and trimming were read from the DNA. The sample includes 330,000 or so clones, with roughly 12% observed a single time. Jointly, the top ten make up about 0.01% of the sample.

The sample taken for sequencing was naive CD4+ T cells from blood. The cell subset or site label, read with the paper, signifies: true naive CD4+ T cells. This receptor chain uses TRBV15 and TRBJ1-1, with the D gene call left open. This clonotype was sampled from a woman under 30 with type 1 diabetes. The nucleotides read TGTGCCACCAGCACCAAACAGTTGAACACTGAAGCTTTCTTT. This is translated as CATSTKQLNTEAFF.